One and the same sample provided the 19 T cell receptor beta chains below, sequenced in a study of T cells expressing NK-cell markers. No DNA is given; TCRdb re-called the 5' RACE reads and lists each CDR3 protein once. The repertoire table contains 200,000 to 300,000 distinct CDR3 sequences. The sample taken for sequencing was blood T cells: a sorted CD56 or NKG2C T cell subset, CD4+ or CD8+ T cells, or bulk PBMC T cells (not recorded which). These receptors all come from a man between 18 and 35 years old in good health.

The genes are TRBV7-8 and TRBJ2-3; TCRdb indicates TRBD2, and absent DNA this call remains unverified. Germline lookup yields CDR1 SGHVS and CDR2 FQNEAQ. The CDR3 is 15 residues long. CDR3 sequence: CASRFGTSGRNTQYF. Full variable domain (missing parts from reference TRBV7-8 and TRBJ2-3): GAGVSQSPRYKVAKRGQDVALRCDPISGHVSLFWYQQALGQGPEFLTYFQNEAQLDKSGLPSDRFFAERPEGSVSTLKIQRTQQEDSAVYLCASRFGTSGRNTQYFGPGTRLTVL.

J is TRBJ2-1 and V is TRBV5-1. The germline V gene encodes CDR1 SGHRS and CDR2 YFSETQ. The CDR3 length is 16 residues. This chain's CDR3 is CASSLAKASGSNEQFF.

The V and J genes are TRBV5-5 and TRBJ1-2. CDR3 length: 11 amino acids. Germline V lookup: CDR1 SGHKS, CDR2 YYEKEE (reference sequence). CDR3 residues: CASSMLDGYTF. The entire variable domain, with the rest obtained from reference TRBV5-5 and TRBJ1-2, is as follows: DAGVTQSPTHLIKTRGQQVTLRCSPISGHKSVSWYQQVLGQGPQFIFQYYEKEERGRGNFPDRFSARQFPNYSSELNVNALLLGDSALYLCASSMLDGYTFGSGTRLTVV.

This chain links TRBV7-2 with TRBJ2-3; the TRBD2 assignment by TCRdb is unverifiable without DNA. The CDR3 is 15 amino acids. The germline gives CDR1 SGHTA, CDR2 FQGNSA. CDR3 in amino acids: CASVRRAGYTDTQYF.

V and J are TRBV29-1 and TRBJ1-1. This CDR3 contains 13 residues. Germline lookup yields CDR1 SQVTM and CDR2 ANQGSEA. The CDR3 here is CSVATVMNTEAFF.

The rearrangement joins TRBV4-2 to TRBJ2-5; the D gene TCRdb calls, TRBD2, cannot be checked with no DNA. The length of the CDR3 is 13 residues. Per germline, CDR1 LGHNA and CDR2 YNFKEQ. CDR3 protein: CASSPRGAETQYF.

The chain employs TRBV12-3 or TRBV12-4 and TRBJ2-2. The CDR3 has 15 residues. The chain's CDR3 is CASSLSVYPTGELFF.

The chain recombines TRBV12-3 or TRBV12-4 with TRBJ2-3; the D call from TCRdb, TRBD2, cannot be confirmed without DNA. This CDR3 contains 15 residues. This CDR3 is CASSLGLAGTGTQYF.

The J gene is TRBJ1-1, the V gene TRBV12-5; TCRdb calls TRBD1, which cannot be checked without DNA. The CDR3 runs 14 residues. Germline V CDR1 and CDR2: LGHNT, FRNRAP. The CDR3 loop is CASALGQMNTEAFF.

The chain carries TRBV12-3 or TRBV12-4 and TRBJ1-5. The CDR3 is 17 residues long. This CDR3 is CASSLDLGGNSNQPQHF.

The chain is built from TRBV5-1 and TRBJ1-5; without DNA, the TCRdb call of TRBD1 cannot be checked. The CDR3 runs 15 residues. CDR1 and CDR2 from the germline V gene are SGHRS and YFSETQ. The CDR3 protein is CASSLVGDRRQPQHF.

CDR3 protein: CASSLQGTGGGPYGYTF. This rearrangement joins TRBV5-1 to TRBJ1-2; the D call from TCRdb, TRBD1, cannot be confirmed without DNA. The CDR3 length is 17 residues. Germline lookup yields CDR1 SGHRS and CDR2 YFSETQ.

This chain uses TRBV3-1 with TRBJ2-1; checking the TCRdb D call of TRBD1 is not possible without DNA. This CDR3 has 12 residues. Germline V gives CDR1 LGHDT, CDR2 YNNKEL (reference sequence). CDR3: CASSPIGREQFF.

The genes are TRBV20-1 and TRBJ1-1. This CDR3 comprises 12 residues. Germline-derived CDR1 and CDR2 are DFQATT and SNEGSKA (reference sequence). CDR3 protein: CSAPKGLSEAFF.

The CDR3 sequence is CASSIKGRVANTGELFF. The chain recombines TRBV19 with TRBJ2-2; TCRdb selects TRBD1, and the lack of DNA leaves this call unchecked. The CDR3 length is 17 residues. The germline V gene encodes CDR1 LNHDA and CDR2 SQIVND (reference sequence).

CDR3 sequence reads: CASRTGSNTGELFF. The chain uses TRBV6-2 or TRBV6-3 and TRBJ2-2; the TCRdb call, TRBD1, lacks DNA for checking. This CDR3 comprises 14 residues. Germline lookup yields CDR1 MNHEY and CDR2 SVGEGT.

The chain combines TRBV15 with TRBJ2-4. CDR3 length equals 15 residues. Germline CDR1 is LNHNV and CDR2 is YYDKDF (reference sequence). The CDR3 loop reads CATSRVTLAKNIQYF.

V usage is TRBV6-1 and J usage is TRBJ2-7; the D call from TCRdb, TRBD1, cannot be confirmed without DNA. The germline V gene encodes CDR1 MNHNS and CDR2 SASEGT. The length of the CDR3 is 13 residues. The chain's CDR3 is CASSQVRGYEQYF.

The chain uses TRBV5-1 and TRBJ2-1; TCRdb's D call, TRBD2, is unchecked because there is no DNA. CDR3 size: 15 residues. CDR1 is SGHRS and CDR2 is YFSETQ in the germline V gene. This CDR3 is CASGKRDSSYNEQFF.